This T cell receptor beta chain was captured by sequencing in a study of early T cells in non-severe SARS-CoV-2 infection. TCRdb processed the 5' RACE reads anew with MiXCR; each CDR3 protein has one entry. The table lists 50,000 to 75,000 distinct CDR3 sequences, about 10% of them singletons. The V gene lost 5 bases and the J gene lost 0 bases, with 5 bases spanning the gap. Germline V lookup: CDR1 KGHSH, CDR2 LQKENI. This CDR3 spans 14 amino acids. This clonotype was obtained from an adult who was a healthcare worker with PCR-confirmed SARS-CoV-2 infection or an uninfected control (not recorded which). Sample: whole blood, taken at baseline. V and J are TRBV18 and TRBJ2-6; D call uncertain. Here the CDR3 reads CASSEISGANVLTF. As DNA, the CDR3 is TGTGCCAGCTCAGAGATCTCTGGGGCCAACGTCCTGACTTTC. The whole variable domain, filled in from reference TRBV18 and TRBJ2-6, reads NAGVMQNPRHLVRRRGQEARLRCSPMKGHSHVYWYRQLPEEGLKFMVYLQKENIIDESGMPKERFSAEFPKEGPSILRIQQVVRGDSAAYFCASSEISGANVLTFGAGSRLTVL.